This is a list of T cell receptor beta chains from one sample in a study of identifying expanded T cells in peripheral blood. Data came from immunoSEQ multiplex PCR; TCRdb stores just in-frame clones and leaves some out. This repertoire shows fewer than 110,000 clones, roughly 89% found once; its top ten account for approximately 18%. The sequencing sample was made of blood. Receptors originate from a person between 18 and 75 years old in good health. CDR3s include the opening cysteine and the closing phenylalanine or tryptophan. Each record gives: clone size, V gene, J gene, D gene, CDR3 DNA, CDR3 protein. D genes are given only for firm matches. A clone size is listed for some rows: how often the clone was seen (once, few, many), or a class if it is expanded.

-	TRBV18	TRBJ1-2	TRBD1	TGTGCCAGCTCACCCCAGCACATCGGGACAGGGGGCGCGGATGGCTACACCTTC	CASSPQHIGTGGADGYTF
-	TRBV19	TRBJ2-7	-	TGTGCCAGTAGTATACGGGGCGCCGACTACGAGCAGTACTTC	CASSIRGADYEQYF
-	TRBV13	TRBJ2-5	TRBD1	TGTGCCAGCAGCCCTCCGGGACAGCGCCAAGAGACCCAGTACTTC	CASSPPGQRQETQYF
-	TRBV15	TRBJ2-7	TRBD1	TGTGCCACCAGCAGGGACAGGCAGTTCTTCGAGCAGTACTTC	CATSRDRQFFEQYF
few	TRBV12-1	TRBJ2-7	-	TGTGCCAGCACCACCCAGTCAGTAGTGTTGTACAGGGCCCTGGGGTGTTACTACGAGCAGTACTTC	CASTTQSVVLYRALGCYYEQYF
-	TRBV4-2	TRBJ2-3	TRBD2	TGTGCCAGCAGCCTTTTAGCGGGGGGTATTACAGATACGCAGTATTTT	CASSLLAGGITDTQYF
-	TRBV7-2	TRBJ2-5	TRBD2	TGTGCCAGCAGCCCCGCGATAGCGGGGGGGCGAGAGACCCAGTACTTC	CASSPAIAGGRETQYF
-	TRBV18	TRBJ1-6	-	TGTGCCAGCTCACCGCCTAATTCACCCCTCCACTTT	CASSPPNSPLHF
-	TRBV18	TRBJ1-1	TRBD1	TGTGCCAGCTCACTGAGACAGGGGAATGAGGGAGACACTGAAGCTTTCTTT	CASSLRQGNEGDTEAFF
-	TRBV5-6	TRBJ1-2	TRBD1	TGTGCCAGCAGCTTGGGGGACAGCTATGGCTACACCTTC	CASSLGDSYGYTF
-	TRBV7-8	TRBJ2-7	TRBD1	TGTGCCAGCAGCCGGTCGGGACAGGGATACTACGAGCAGTACTTC	CASSRSGQGYYEQYF
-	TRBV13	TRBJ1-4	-	TGTGCCAGCAATGGGGGCAGGGGTAATGAAAAACTGTTTTTT	CASNGGRGNEKLFF
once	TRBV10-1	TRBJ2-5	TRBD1	TGCGCCAGTTCCCCGGGACAGGGACGAAAAGAGACCCAGTACTTC	CASSPGQGRKETQYF
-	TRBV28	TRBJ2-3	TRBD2	TGTGCCAGCAGGAGCGGCGGGGGGGCAGATACGCAGTATTTT	CASRSGGGADTQYF
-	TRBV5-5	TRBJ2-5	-	TGTGCCAGCGGAAGAGTTATAGAGACCCAGTACTTC	CASGRVIETQYF
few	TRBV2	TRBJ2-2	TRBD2	TGTGCCAGCATGCGGGGGACGAACACCGGGGAGCTGTTTTTT	CASMRGTNTGELFF
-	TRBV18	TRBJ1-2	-	TGTGCCAGCTCACCACCGGCACGCAGGGCCGAAGCTAACTATGGCTACACCTTC	CASSPPARRAEANYGYTF
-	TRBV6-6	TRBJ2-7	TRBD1	TGTGCCAGCAGTAACAGGGGCTACGAGCAGTACTTC	CASSNRGYEQYF
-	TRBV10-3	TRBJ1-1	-	TGTGCCATCAGTGAGTCAGCGGGCACTGAAGCTTTCTTT	CAISESAGTEAFF
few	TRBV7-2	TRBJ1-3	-	TGTGCCAGCAGCCAGAGTCAGGGGCGGTCTGGAAACACCATATATTTT	CASSQSQGRSGNTIYF
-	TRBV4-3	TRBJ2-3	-	TGCGCCAGCAGCAGGGCTAACACAGATACGCAGTATTTT	CASSRANTDTQYF
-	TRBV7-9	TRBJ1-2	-	TGTGCCAGCAGCTTAGCGTTATCTGGCTACACCTTC	CASSLALSGYTF
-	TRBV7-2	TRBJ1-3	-	TGTGCCAGCAGCTTAGCTGGGGTCCCTAGCTCTGGAAACACCATATATTTT	CASSLAGVPSSGNTIYF
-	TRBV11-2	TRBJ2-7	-	TGTGCCAGCAGCTTAGATCGTGGCGAGCAGTACTTC	CASSLDRGEQYF
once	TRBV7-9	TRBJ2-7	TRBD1	TGTGCCAGCAGCAAAACCGGGACAGACTACGAGCAGTACTTC	CASSKTGTDYEQYF
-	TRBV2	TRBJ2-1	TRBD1	TGTGCCAGCAGTGGGGGGACAGGAGCTTACAATGAGCAGTTCTTC	CASSGGTGAYNEQFF
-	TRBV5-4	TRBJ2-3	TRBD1	TGTGCCAGCAGCTCCGGGACAGGGGCAGATACGCAGTATTTT	CASSSGTGADTQYF
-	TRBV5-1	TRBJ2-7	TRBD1	TGCGCCAGCGTAAGAGACAGGGACTCCTACGAGCAGTACTTC	CASVRDRDSYEQYF
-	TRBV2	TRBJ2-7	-	TGTGCCAGCTTGGACCGGGACGGATCCTACGAGCAGTACTTC	CASLDRDGSYEQYF
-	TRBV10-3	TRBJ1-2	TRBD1	TGTGCCAGTAGACAGGGGCGAATAGACTATGGCTACACCTTC	CASRQGRIDYGYTF
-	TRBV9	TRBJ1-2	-	TGTGCCAGCAGCGTAGATGGACAGATTAATTTGGCTTATAACTATGGCTACACCTTC	CASSVDGQINLAYNYGYTF
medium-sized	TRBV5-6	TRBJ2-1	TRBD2	TGTGCCAGCAGCTCCCTAGCGGGACACCCCTCCTACAATGAGCAGTTCTTC	CASSSLAGHPSYNEQFF
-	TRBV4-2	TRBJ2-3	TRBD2	TGTGCCAGCAGCCAAGAGGGAGGGACTAGCGGGGGGGCCGGACCAAATACGCAGTATTTT	CASSQEGGTSGGAGPNTQYF
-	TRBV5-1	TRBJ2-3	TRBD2	TGCGCCAGCAGCTTAACTTCTAGCGGGGTTCGGATCGGCGGCGGAGATACGCAGTATTTT	CASSLTSSGVRIGGGDTQYF
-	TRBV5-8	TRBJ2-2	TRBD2	TGTGCCAGCAGCCGAGCGGGGGGGCCCGGCATCGGGGAGCTGTTTTTT	CASSRAGGPGIGELFF
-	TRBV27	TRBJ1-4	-	TGTGCCAGCAGTTTTCGAGGCGGCCCTCAATCGGAACTGTTTTTT	CASSFRGGPQSELFF